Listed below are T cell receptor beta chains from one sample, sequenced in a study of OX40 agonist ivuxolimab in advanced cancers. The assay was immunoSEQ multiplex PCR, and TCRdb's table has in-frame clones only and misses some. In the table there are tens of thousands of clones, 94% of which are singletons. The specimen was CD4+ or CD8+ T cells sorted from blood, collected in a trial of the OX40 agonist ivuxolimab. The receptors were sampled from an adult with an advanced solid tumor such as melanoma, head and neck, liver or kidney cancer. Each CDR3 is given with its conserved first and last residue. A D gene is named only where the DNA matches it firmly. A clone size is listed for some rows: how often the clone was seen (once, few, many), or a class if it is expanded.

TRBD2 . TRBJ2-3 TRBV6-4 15 TGTGCCAGCAGTGACGGGACTAGCGGGACAGATACGCAGTATTTT CASSDGTSGTDTQYF
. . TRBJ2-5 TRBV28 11 TGTGCCAGCAGTTTTGTCGAGACCCAGTACTTC CASSFVETQYF
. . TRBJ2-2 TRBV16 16 TGTGCCAGCAGCCACCCCGGGACGGATAACACCGGGGAGCTGTTTTTT CASSHPGTDNTGELFF
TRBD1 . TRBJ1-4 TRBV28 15 TGTGCCAGCAGCCAAAAAGGGGGCTATAATGAAAAACTGTTTTTT CASSQKGGYNEKLFF
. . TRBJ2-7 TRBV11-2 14 TGTGCCAGCAGCTTTCATGGATCGACCTACGAGCAGTACTTC CASSFHGSTYEQYF
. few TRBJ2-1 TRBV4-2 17 TGTGCCAGCAGCCAAGTCAGGGGTTTGGGATCCTACAATGAGCAGTTCTTC CASSQVRGLGSYNEQFF
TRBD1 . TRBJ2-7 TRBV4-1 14 TGCGCCAGCAGCCATATTGGGACAGGCTACGAGCAGTACTTC CASSHIGTGYEQYF
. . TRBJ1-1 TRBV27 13 TGTGCCAGCAGTTTGGGTGTAGACTATGAAGCTTTCTTT CASSLGVDYEAFF
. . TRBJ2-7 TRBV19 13 TGTGCCAGTGCCCACGGTTCCTCCTACGAGCAGTACTTC CASAHGSSYEQYF
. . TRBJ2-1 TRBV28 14 TGTGCCAGCAGGGCTAGCGTGGGATACAATGAGCAGTTCTTC CASRASVGYNEQFF
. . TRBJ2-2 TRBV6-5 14 TGTGCCAGCAGTTACGAGCTTTTCACCGGGGAGCTGTTTTTT CASSYELFTGELFF
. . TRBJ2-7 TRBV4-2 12 TGTGCCAGCAGCCAAGGGACCGGCGAGCAGTACTTC CASSQGTGEQYF
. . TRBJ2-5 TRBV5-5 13 TGTGCCAGCAGCTATGACATACAAGAGACCCAGTACTTC CASSYDIQETQYF
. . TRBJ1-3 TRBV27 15 TGTGCCAGCAGTGTCTATGGGGAGATTGGAAACACCATATATTTT CASSVYGEIGNTIYF
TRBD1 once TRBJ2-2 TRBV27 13 TGTGCCAGCAGTTGGGACAGGGGGAAGGAGCTGTTTTTT CASSWDRGKELFF
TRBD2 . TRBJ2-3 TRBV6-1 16 TGTGCCAGCGGTGCTAGCGGGAGTCTCTTCCCAGATACGCAGTATTTT CASGASGSLFPDTQYF
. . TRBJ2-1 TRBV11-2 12 TGTGCCAGCAGCTTAGATACGGTCGAGCAGTTCTTC CASSLDTVEQFF
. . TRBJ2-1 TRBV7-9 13 TGTGCCAGCAGCTTGGGCTCTTACAATGAGCAGTTCTTC CASSLGSYNEQFF
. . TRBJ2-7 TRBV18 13 TGTGCCAGCTCACCAACAGGGATGAACGAGCAGTACTTC CASSPTGMNEQYF
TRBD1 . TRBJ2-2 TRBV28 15 TGTGCCAGCAGTTTCACAGGGGGCCCCCACGGGGAGCTGTTTTTT CASSFTGGPHGELFF
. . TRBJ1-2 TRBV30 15 TGTGCCTGGAATCGGAGGACAGCTTCTAACTATGGCTACACCTTC CAWNRRTASNYGYTF
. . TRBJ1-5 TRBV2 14 TGTGCCAGCAGTGATGGCAGCCGCAATCAGCCCCAGCATTTT CASSDGSRNQPQHF
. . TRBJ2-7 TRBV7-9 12 TGTGCCAGCAGCTTTCAAGTATACGAGCAGTACTTC CASSFQVYEQYF
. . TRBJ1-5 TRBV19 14 TGTGCCAGTAGGACAGAATATAGCAATCAGCCCCAGCATTTT CASRTEYSNQPQHF
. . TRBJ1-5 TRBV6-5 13 TGTGCCAGCAGTGACCACCCCGCTCAGCCCCAGCATTTT CASSDHPAQPQHF
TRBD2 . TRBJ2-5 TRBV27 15 TGTGCCAGCAGGGATAGCGGGAGGCCAGGGGAGACCCAGTACTTC CASRDSGRPGETQYF
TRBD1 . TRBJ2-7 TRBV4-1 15 TGCGCCAGCAGCCGGACCCAGGGGGCCTACTACGAGCAGTACTTC CASSRTQGAYYEQYF
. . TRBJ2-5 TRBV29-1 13 TGCAGCGTTGAAGGGGGAGGAAAAGAGACCCAGTACTTC CSVEGGGKETQYF
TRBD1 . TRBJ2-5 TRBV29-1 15 TGCAGCGTTGAACCGGGACAGGGAGGTAAAGAGACCCAGTACTTC CSVEPGQGGKETQYF
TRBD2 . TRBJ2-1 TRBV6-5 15 TGTGCCAGCAGTTACGGAGCGGGGAACTACAATGAGCAGTTCTTC CASSYGAGNYNEQFF
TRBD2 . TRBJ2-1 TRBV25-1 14 TGTGCCAGCAGTTCAGCGGGAGTTGACAATGAGCAGTTCTTC CASSSAGVDNEQFF
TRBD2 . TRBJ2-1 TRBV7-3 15 TGTGCCAGCAGCTTACGCAGCGGGAGCAACAATGAGCAGTTCTTC CASSLRSGSNNEQFF
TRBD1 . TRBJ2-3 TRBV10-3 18 TGTGCCATCAGTGGCGCCACACAGGGGCTAACTAGCACAGATACGCAGTATTTT CAISGATQGLTSTDTQYF
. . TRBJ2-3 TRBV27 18 TGTGCCAGCAGTTTATACCCCCCGACTCGTTTCCCAACAGATACGCAGTATTTT CASSLYPPTRFPTDTQYF
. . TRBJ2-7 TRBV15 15 TGTGCCACCAGCAGAGAGGTGCAGAGCTCCTACGAGCAGTACTTC CATSREVQSSYEQYF
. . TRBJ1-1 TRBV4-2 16 TGTGCCAGCAGCCAAGATAAAGGTCGCTGGGACACTGAAGCTTTCTTT CASSQDKGRWDTEAFF
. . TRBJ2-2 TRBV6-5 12 TGTGCCAGCACGATTGGGGGCGGGGAGCTGTTTTTT CASTIGGGELFF
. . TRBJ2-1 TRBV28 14 TGTGCCAGCAGTCCCGACAGATTAAGGGGTGAGCAGTTCTTC CASSPDRLRGEQFF
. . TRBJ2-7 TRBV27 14 TGTGCCAGCAGTTCCGAGGCCCACTCCTACGAGCAGTACTTC CASSSEAHSYEQYF
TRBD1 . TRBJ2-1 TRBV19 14 TGTGCCAGTAGCCCGGGACAGGGTCTCAATGAGCAGTTCTTC CASSPGQGLNEQFF
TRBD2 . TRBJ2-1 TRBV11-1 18 TGTGCCAGCAGCTTATTGGTAGCGGGAGGGGGTTCCTACAATGAGCAGTTCTTC CASSLLVAGGGSYNEQFF
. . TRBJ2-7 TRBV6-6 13 TGTGCCAGCAGTTACCGAGACACCTACGAGCAGTACTTC CASSYRDTYEQYF
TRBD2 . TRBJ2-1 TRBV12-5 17 TGTGCTAGTGTTTCCCGGGTAGCGGGAGGTGGCTACAATGAGCAGTTCTTC CASVSRVAGGGYNEQFF
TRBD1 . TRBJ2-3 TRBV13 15 TGTGCCAGCCGACCCGGGACAGGGCACACAGATACGCAGTATTTT CASRPGTGHTDTQYF
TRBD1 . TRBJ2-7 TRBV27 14 TGTGCCAGCAGTTTTGGGACAGGGGTGTACGAGCAGTACTTC CASSFGTGVYEQYF
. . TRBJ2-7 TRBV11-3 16 TGTGCCAGCAGCGGCGGCCGGGACACCTCCTCCTACGAGCAGTACTTC CASSGGRDTSSYEQYF
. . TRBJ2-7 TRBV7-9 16 TGTGCCAGCAGCGCAGAGACCCTTAAAGGGCTCTACGAGCAGTACTTC CASSAETLKGLYEQYF
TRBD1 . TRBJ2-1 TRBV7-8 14 TGTGCCAGCAGCTTAGAGGCAGGGGGCAATGAGCAGTTCTTC CASSLEAGGNEQFF
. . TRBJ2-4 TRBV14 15 TGTGCCAGCAGCCCCTTGATTCTAGCCAAAAACATTCAGTACTTC CASSPLILAKNIQYF